One sample yielded the 25 T cell receptor beta chains listed below, sequenced in a study of beta chain features in type 1 diabetes. The isolated RNA, all of it, was reverse transcribed, so expressed TCRB transcripts were what got sequenced. Here immunoSEQ multiplex PCR was the method, and the copy in TCRdb shows in-frame clones only, minus some. The sample has 200,000 to 300,000 clones, 68% seen once; the top ten hold about 0.05%. Material: naive CD4+ T cells from blood. The source of these receptors is a man between 25 and 39 years old in good health.

V and J are TRBV4-3 and TRBJ2-1; 9 bases agree with TRBD2. The CDR3 length is 16 residues. Germline V lookup: CDR1 LGHNA, CDR2 YSLEER. The ends lost 1 base at V and 7 bases at J; junction bases unmatched: 8. The CDR3: CASSQGAGGGLNEQFF. The CDR3 DNA sequence: TGCGCCAGCAGCCAAGGGGCGGGAGGGGGTCTGAATGAGCAGTTCTTC.

This chain uses TRBV30 with TRBJ1-2, with D perhaps matching TRBD1 (5 bases). The germline V and J ends were trimmed by 0 bases and 1 base, with 9 bases remaining between them. The germline CDR1 and CDR2 sequences are GTSNPN and SVGIG (reference sequence). This CDR3 comprises 14 residues. The DNA of the CDR3 is TGTGCCTGGAGTGTACAGAGGGGTAACTATGGCTACACCTTC. This codes for CAWSVQRGNYGYTF.

This clone has just a few counts. The chain recombines TRBV4-3 with TRBJ2-1, with D hard to call. Trimming removed 0 bases at V and 10 bases at J, with 7 bases between. This CDR3 is built from 12 residues. Germline loops: CDR1 LGHNA, CDR2 YSLEER. This CDR3 is CASSQDAGEQFF. CDR3 bases: TGCGCCAGCAGCCAAGATGCCGGGGAGCAGTTCTTC.

This clone appeared once. The chain employs TRBV7-9 and TRBJ1-2; unclear D gene. Trimming pared 4 bases from V and 2 bases from J, leaving 14 bases between. The CDR3 runs to 15 residues. The V gene's germline CDR1 is SEHNR and CDR2 FQNEAQ (reference sequence). The CDR3 coding sequence is TGTGCCAGCAGCTCCAGTGTGGGAAAAAACTATGGCTACACCTTC. It codes for CASSSSVGKNYGYTF.

This clone was observed a single time. This sequence joins TRBV25-1 and TRBJ2-1; TRBD2 matches at 8 bases. CDR3 length: 13 residues. Germline V lookup: CDR1 MGHDK, CDR2 SYGVNS. The V and J ends lost 9 bases and 9 bases, in that order; junction bases with no gene match: 10. Here the CDR3 DNA reads TGTGCCAGTGCTGAGCGGGAGAGTGGTGAGCAGTTCTTC. Translated, it gives CASAERESGEQFF.

V gene TRBV30 combines with J gene TRBJ1-1; 8 bases map to TRBD1. Germline CDR1 GTSNPN, CDR2 SVGIG (reference sequence). This CDR3 has 14 residues. Unmatched junction bases numbered 5, after V lost 2 bases and J lost 3 bases. In DNA, the CDR3 is TGTGCCTGGAGTTCCCAGGGGGCGGACACTGAAGCTTTCTTT. It codes for CAWSSQGADTEAFF.

This clone showed up just a few times. The chain carries TRBV29-1 and TRBJ2-3; 8 nucleotides align to TRBD1. Germline V gives CDR1 SQVTM, CDR2 ANQGSEA. CDR3 length: 14 residues. V shed 0 bases, J shed 5 bases, and the junction held 4 bases outside the gene matches. The DNA of the CDR3 is TGCAGCGTTGAAGACAGGGGGCGCGGAGATACGCAGTATTTT. This translates into CSVEDRGRGDTQYF.

This sequence joins TRBV30 and TRBJ2-1; D call uncertain. Trimming took 0 bases from V and 6 from J, leaving 6 bases between them. CDR3 length equals 12 residues. Looked up from germline, CDR1 is GTSNPN and CDR2 is SVGIG (reference sequence). The CDR3 DNA reads TGTGCCTGGAGTGTAGGCCCCAATGAGCAGTTCTTC. Its protein product is CAWSVGPNEQFF.

The sample holds a few counts of this clone. Within the sample, other DNA sequences also encode this same CDR3. The rearrangement links TRBV30 to TRBJ1-2; 7 bases map to TRBD1. The length of the CDR3 is 13 residues. V lost 3 bases and J lost 2; bases outside the gene matches: 3. Germline CDR1 reads GTSNPN; CDR2 reads SVGIG (reference sequence). The CDR3 DNA sequence: TGTGCCTGGAGCACACAGGGGAACTATGGCTACACCTTC. This encodes CAWSTQGNYGYTF.

This clone has just a few counts. V gene TRBV30 combines with J gene TRBJ2-4; TRBD2 matches at 7 bases. Germline lookup yields CDR1 GTSNPN and CDR2 SVGIG (reference sequence). The V and J ends lost 2 bases and 1 base, in that order; junction bases with no gene match: 5. This CDR3 is 15 amino acids long. CDR3 in amino acids: CAWSRSGAAKNIQYF. In nucleotides, the CDR3 is TGTGCCTGGAGTAGGAGCGGGGCCGCCAAAAACATTCAGTACTTC.

The V call is TRBV5-1, the J call TRBJ2-5, with unresolved D. The germline V and J ends were trimmed by 4 bases and 5 bases, with 12 bases remaining between them. The germline gives CDR1 SGHRS, CDR2 YFSETQ. The CDR3 is 13 residues long. The CDR3 coding sequence is TGCGCCAGCAGCCCACGACCAGGCGAGACCCAGTACTTC. Amino acid sequence: CASSPRPGETQYF.

The CDR3 nucleotides read TGTGCCAGCAGCTTAGGAGTGACAGATACGCAGTATTTT. It specifies CASSLGVTDTQYF. The V and J genes are TRBV7-7 and TRBJ2-3; D gene unclear. The germline V gene has CDR1 SSHAT and CDR2 FNYEAQ (reference sequence). There are 13 residues in the CDR3. The V end lost 1 base, the J end lost 3 bases, and 5 bases lay between the germline ends.

The CDR3 region is CASRQNSYNEQFF. CDR3 nucleotide sequence: TGTGCCAGCAGGCAGAACTCATACAATGAGCAGTTCTTC. This rearrangement joins TRBV7-9 to TRBJ2-1; D gene unclear. Trimming cost V 6 bases and J 4 bases, with 10 bases left between them. This CDR3 is built from 13 residues. Germline-derived CDR1 and CDR2 are SEHNR and FQNEAQ (reference sequence).

The genes are TRBV15 and TRBJ2-5; a possible D gene is TRBD2 (5 bases). This CDR3 comprises 14 residues. Germline CDR1 is LNHNV and CDR2 is YYDKDF (reference sequence). V was cut by 6 bases and J by 5 bases, with 16 bases left in between. CDR3 protein: CATRDASGSETQYF. DNA of the CDR3: TGTGCCACCAGAGACGCGTCGGGGTCGGAGACCCAGTACTTC.

The chain is built from TRBV2 and TRBJ1-1; possible D gene TRBD1, 6 bases. The germline gives CDR1 SNHLY, CDR2 FYNNEI. The CDR3 is 14 amino acids. V was shortened by 8 bases and J by 2 bases, with 15 bases between the two germline ends. This CDR3 reads CASDKDRTNTEAFF. CDR3 sequence (DNA): TGTGCCAGCGATAAGGACAGAACAAACACTGAAGCTTTCTTT.

The chain joins TRBV30 to TRBJ2-1; tentatively, D is TRBD2 (5 bases). Germline lookup yields CDR1 GTSNPN and CDR2 SVGIG (reference sequence). The CDR3 has 13 amino acids. V dropped 5 bases and J dropped 4 bases, with 12 bases sitting between them. This CDR3 reads CAWDRGTYNEQFF. In DNA form, the CDR3 reads TGTGCCTGGGATCGGGGTACATACAATGAGCAGTTCTTC.

This clone came up a few times. The chain recombines TRBV29-1 with TRBJ2-7; TRBD1 might be the D (5 bases). The CDR3 has 12 amino acids. Trimming cost V 7 bases and J 7 bases, with 17 bases left between them. The V gene's germline CDR1 is SQVTM and CDR2 ANQGSEA. This CDR3 is CSAWGSPTEQYF. The CDR3 bases are TGCAGCGCCTGGGGCAGTCCTACGGAGCAGTACTTC.

This rearrangement joins TRBV30 to TRBJ2-7; 9 nucleotides align to TRBD1. V shed 0 bases, J shed 2 bases, and the junction held 5 bases outside the gene matches. This CDR3 is 15 amino acids long. CDR1 is GTSNPN, CDR2 SVGIG, per germline (reference sequence). This chain's CDR3 is CAWSVRGTGPYEQYF. The DNA for the CDR3 is TGTGCCTGGAGTGTACGGGGGACAGGGCCCTACGAGCAGTACTTC. The whole variable domain, filled in from reference TRBV30 and TRBJ2-7, reads SQTIHQWPATLVQPVGSPLSLECTVEGTSNPNLYWYRQAAGRGLQLLFYSVGIGQISSEVPQNLSASRPQDRQFILSSKKLLLSDSGFYLCAWSVRGTGPYEQYFGPGTRLTVT.

The chain has TRBV15 and TRBJ2-7, with unresolved D. CDR1 is LNHNV, CDR2 YYDKDF, per germline (reference sequence). The CDR3 has 14 residues. Trimming cost V 1 base and J 5 bases, with 12 bases left between them. The chain's CDR3 is CATSRVLLDDEQYF. The CDR3 nucleotides read TGTGCCACCAGCAGAGTGCTCCTAGACGACGAGCAGTACTTC.

The CDR3 loop reads CSVGAPISRYQETQYF. CDR3 DNA sequence: TGCAGCGTTGGGGCCCCCATTTCGAGGTACCAAGAGACCCAGTACTTC. The V call is TRBV29-1, the J call TRBJ2-5, with no clear D. Per the germline V gene, CDR1 is SQVTM and CDR2 is ANQGSEA. Trimming stripped 4 bases from V and 0 bases from J, with 18 bases between. The CDR3 contains 16 residues.

This clone was detected once. The chain recombines TRBV27 with TRBJ1-6, with D maybe TRBD1 (5 bases). CDR1 MNHEY and CDR2 SMNVEV come from the germline V gene (reference sequence). Trimming left V 4 bases short and J 4 bases short, with 11 bases between. This CDR3 contains 15 residues. The CDR3 reads CASSSDSTYNSPLHF. CDR3 bases: TGTGCCAGCAGTTCCGACAGCACATATAATTCACCCCTCCACTTT.

The chain links TRBV7-9 to TRBJ2-7; TRBD1 matches at 8 bases. Looked up from germline, CDR1 is SEHNR and CDR2 is FQNEAQ (reference sequence). This CDR3 has 14 amino acids. Trimming cost V 7 bases and J 1 base; bases outside gene matches: 6. CDR3 sequence: CASTLGTGSYEQYF. The CDR3 DNA reads TGTGCCAGCACCCTAGGGACAGGATCCTACGAGCAGTACTTC.

V usage is TRBV29-1 and J usage is TRBJ2-3; 8 bases match TRBD2. Looked up from germline, CDR1 is SQVTM and CDR2 is ANQGSEA. The CDR3 runs to 16 residues. V lost 6 bases to trimming and J lost 2 bases; unmatched junction nucleotides: 13. The CDR3 nucleotides read TGCAGCGTAATCCCTGGCTCTAGCGGGCCCACAGATACGCAGTATTTT. Translation gives CSVIPGSSGPTDTQYF.

The chain employs TRBV14 and TRBJ2-1, with 13 bases lining up with TRBD2. The germline V gene encodes CDR1 SGHDN and CDR2 FVKESK. V dropped 4 bases and J dropped 7; count of bases not matched to a gene: 7. CDR3 size: 16 residues. In nucleotides, the CDR3 is TGTGCCAGCAGCCCCCTGGGACTAGCGGGAAGGAATGAGCAGTTCTTC. Translating it yields CASSPLGLAGRNEQFF.

The chain employs TRBV14 and TRBJ2-2; D call uncertain. From germline, CDR1 is SGHDN and CDR2 FVKESK. This CDR3 is built from 15 residues. V gave up 0 bases and J gave up 3 bases, with 8 bases separating them. The CDR3 region is CASSQELTYTGELFF. CDR3 in DNA: TGTGCCAGCAGCCAAGAACTTACATACACCGGGGAGCTGTTTTTT. Complete variable domain (other parts from reference TRBV14 and TRBJ2-2): EAGVTQFPSHSVIEKGQTVTLRCDPISGHDNLYWYRRVMGKEIKFLLHFVKESKQDESGMPNNRFLAERTGGTYSTLKVQPAELEDSGVYFCASSQELTYTGELFFGEGSRLTVL.